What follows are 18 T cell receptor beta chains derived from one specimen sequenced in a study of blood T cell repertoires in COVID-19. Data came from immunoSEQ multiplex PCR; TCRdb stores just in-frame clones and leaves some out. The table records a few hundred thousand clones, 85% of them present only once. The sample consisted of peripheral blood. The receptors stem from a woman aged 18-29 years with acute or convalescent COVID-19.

The CDR3 region is CASGFSGVNTEAFF. The CDR3 nucleotides are TGTGCTAGTGGTTTCTCCGGGGTGAACACTGAAGCTTTCTTT. This chain links TRBV12-5 with TRBJ1-1; D is unresolved. The CDR3 consists of 14 residues. CDR1 is LGHNT and CDR2 is FRNRAP in the germline V gene. Trimming cost V 3 bases and J 0 bases, with 8 bases left between them.

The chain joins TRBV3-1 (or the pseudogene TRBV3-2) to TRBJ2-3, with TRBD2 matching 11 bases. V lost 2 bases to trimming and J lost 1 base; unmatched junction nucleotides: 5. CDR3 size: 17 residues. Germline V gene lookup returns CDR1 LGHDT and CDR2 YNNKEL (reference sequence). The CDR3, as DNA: TGTGCCAGCAGCCAAATTAGCGGGAGGGCTGGCACAGATACGCAGTATTTT. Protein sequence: CASSQISGRAGTDTQYF.

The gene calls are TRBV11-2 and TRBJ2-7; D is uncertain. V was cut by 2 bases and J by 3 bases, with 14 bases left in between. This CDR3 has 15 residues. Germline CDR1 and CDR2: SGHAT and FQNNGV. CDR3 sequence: CASSLRPLTNYEQYF. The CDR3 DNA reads TGTGCCAGCAGCTTACGCCCCTTAACAAACTACGAGCAGTACTTC.

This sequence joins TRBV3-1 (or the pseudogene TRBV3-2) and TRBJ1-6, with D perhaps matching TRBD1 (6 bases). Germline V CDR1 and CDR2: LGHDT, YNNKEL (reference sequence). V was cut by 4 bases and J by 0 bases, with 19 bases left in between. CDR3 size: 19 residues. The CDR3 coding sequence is TGTGCCAGCAGCCCAAGGGGGGAAGGCGGGAGCTCCTATAATTCACCCCTCCACTTT. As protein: CASSPRGEGGSSYNSPLHF.

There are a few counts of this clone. The CDR3 loop reads CASSSTDRGYNQPQHF. In DNA, the CDR3 is TGTGCCAGCAGCTCAACTGACAGGGGGTACAATCAGCCCCAGCATTTT. The chain joins TRBV5-5 to TRBJ1-5, with TRBD1 matching over 9 bases. The CDR3 sequence is 16 residues long. V lost 3 bases, J lost 3 bases, and 7 bases stayed unmatched. Germline lookup yields CDR1 SGHKS and CDR2 YYEKEE (reference sequence).

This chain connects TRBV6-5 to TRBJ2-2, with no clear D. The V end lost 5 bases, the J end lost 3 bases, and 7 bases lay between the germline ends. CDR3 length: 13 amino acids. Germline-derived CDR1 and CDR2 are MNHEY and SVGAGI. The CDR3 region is CASSPSYTGELFF. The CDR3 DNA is TGTGCCAGCAGTCCGTCGTACACCGGGGAGCTGTTTTTT.

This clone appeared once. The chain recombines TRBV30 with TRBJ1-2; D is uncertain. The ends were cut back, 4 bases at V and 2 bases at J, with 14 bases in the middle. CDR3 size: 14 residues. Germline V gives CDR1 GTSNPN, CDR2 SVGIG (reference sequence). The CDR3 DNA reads TGTGCCTGGATATGGACTGGGAGGAACTATGGCTACACCTTC. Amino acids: CAWIWTGRNYGYTF.

CDR3 loop: CASSHRGGGYGYTF. CDR3 DNA: TGTGCCAGCAGTCACAGGGGGGGAGGCTATGGCTACACCTTC. The rearrangement joins TRBV6-5 to TRBJ1-2, with 8 bases aligning to TRBD1. Trimming cost V 5 bases and J 4 bases; bases outside gene matches: 6. Germline CDR1 and CDR2: MNHEY and SVGAGI. The CDR3 runs 14 residues.

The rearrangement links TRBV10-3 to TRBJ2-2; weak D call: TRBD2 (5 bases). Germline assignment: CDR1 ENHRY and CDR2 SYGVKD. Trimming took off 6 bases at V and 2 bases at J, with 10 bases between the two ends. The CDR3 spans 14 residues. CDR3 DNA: TGTGCCATCAGGCCGGGAAGAAACACCGGGGAGCTGTTTTTT. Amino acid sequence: CAIRPGRNTGELFF.

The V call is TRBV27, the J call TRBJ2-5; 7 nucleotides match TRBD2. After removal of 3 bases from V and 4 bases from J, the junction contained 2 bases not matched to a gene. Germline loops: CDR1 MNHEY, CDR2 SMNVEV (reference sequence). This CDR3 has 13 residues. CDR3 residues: CASSFIAGETQYF. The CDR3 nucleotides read TGTGCCAGCAGTTTTATAGCGGGAGAGACCCAGTACTTC.

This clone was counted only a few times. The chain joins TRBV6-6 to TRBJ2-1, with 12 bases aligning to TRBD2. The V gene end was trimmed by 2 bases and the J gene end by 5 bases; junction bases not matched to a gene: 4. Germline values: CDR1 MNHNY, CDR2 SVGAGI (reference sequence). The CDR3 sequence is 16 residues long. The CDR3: CASSYPRTSGDNEQFF. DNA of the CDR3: TGTGCCAGCAGTTACCCGAGGACTAGCGGGGACAATGAGCAGTTCTTC.

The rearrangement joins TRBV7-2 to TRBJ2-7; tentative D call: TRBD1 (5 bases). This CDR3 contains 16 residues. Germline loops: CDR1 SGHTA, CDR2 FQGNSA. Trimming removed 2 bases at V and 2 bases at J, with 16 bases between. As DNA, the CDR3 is TGTGCCAGCAGCTTACTTAGGGGTCAAGGGGCCTACGAGCAGTACTTC. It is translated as CASSLLRGQGAYEQYF.

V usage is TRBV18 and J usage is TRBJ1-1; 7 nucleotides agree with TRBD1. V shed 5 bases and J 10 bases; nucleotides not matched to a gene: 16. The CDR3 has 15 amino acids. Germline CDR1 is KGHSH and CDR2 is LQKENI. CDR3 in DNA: TGTGCCAGCTCAGCTAACTCCGGGACAGTTATGCGAGCTTTCTTT. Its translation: CASSANSGTVMRAFF.

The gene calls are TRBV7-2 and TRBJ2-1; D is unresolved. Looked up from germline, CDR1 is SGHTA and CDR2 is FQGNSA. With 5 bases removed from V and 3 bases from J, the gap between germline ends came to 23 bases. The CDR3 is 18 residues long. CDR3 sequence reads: CASSQNLDPAIDYNEQFF. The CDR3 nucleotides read TGTGCCAGCAGCCAAAATTTAGATCCAGCGATTGACTACAATGAGCAGTTCTTC. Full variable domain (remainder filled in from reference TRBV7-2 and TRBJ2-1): GAGVSQSPSNKVTEKGKDVELRCDPISGHTALYWYRQSLGQGLEFLIYFQGNSAPDKSGLPSDRFSAERTGGSVSTLTIQRTQQEDSAVYLCASSQNLDPAIDYNEQFFGPGTRLTVL.

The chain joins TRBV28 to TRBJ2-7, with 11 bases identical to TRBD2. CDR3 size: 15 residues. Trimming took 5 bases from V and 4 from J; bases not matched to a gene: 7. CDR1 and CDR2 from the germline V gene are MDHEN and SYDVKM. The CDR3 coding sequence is TGTGCCAGCAGTCTCGGGACTAGCGGATCATACGAGCAGTACTTC. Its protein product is CASSLGTSGSYEQYF.

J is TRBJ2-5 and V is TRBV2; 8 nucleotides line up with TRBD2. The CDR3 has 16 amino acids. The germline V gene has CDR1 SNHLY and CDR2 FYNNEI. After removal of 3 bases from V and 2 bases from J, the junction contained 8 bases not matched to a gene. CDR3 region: CASSEIKVAGQETQYF. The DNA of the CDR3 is TGTGCCAGCAGTGAGATCAAGGTAGCGGGGCAAGAGACCCAGTACTTC.

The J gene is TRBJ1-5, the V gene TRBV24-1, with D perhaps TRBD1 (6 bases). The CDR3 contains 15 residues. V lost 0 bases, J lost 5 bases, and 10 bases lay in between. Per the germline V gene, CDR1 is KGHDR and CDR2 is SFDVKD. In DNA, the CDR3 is TGTGCCACCAGTGATTTGGGTCAGGGGCATCAGCCCCAGCATTTT. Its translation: CATSDLGQGHQPQHF.

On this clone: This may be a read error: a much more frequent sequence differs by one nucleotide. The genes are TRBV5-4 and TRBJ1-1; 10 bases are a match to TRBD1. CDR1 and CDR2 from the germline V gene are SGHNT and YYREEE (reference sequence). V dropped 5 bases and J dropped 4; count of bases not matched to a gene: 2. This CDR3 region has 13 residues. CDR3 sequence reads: CASRWTGGTEAFF. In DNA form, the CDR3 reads TGTGCCAGCAGATGGACAGGGGGCACTGAAGCTTTCTTT.